These T cell receptor beta chains were read from a single sample in a study of blood T cell repertoires in COVID-19. Here immunoSEQ multiplex PCR was the method, and the copy in TCRdb shows in-frame clones only, minus some. The sample lists more than 350,000 clones, around 87% occurring once. The sample taken for sequencing was peripheral blood. These TCRs come from a woman aged 25 to 39 with COVID-19, enrolled during active disease. Both conserved end residues are part of each CDR3.

V gene	CDR3 protein
TRBV10-3	CAISEGTVNEKLFF
TRBV2	CASSSDREGQPQHF
TRBV29-1	CSVGGGFTQDTQYF
TRBV2	CASSAYSGKETQYF
TRBV28	CASSLGTSGSFSYNEQFF
TRBV2	CASSLLQGRETQYF
TRBV24-1	CATSDLLAGANTGELFF
TRBV10-3	CAISEGTGVYGYTF
TRBV20-1	CSASWRLGGYTF
TRBV2	CASSEQGHYGYTF
TRBV4-1	CASSQDLYLAGGITGELFF
TRBV11-3	CASGDRANTQYF
TRBV6-5	CASSMDMNTGELFF
TRBV7-9	CASSLESFSSPLHF